This T cell receptor (beta chain) originates from a study of Ad26.COV2.S vaccination and SARS-CoV-2 variants (dated by TCRdb to about 2021). Background for the entire study: Donors in the vaccine arm were drawn from COV1001, a phase I-IIa trial of Ad26.COV2.S in healthy adults that was multicentre, randomized, double-blind and placebo-controlled. Ad26.COV2.S was administered intramuscularly at a dose of 5x10^10 or 1x10^11 viral particles, either as one shot or as two shots given 56 days apart. TCRbeta repertoire sequencing served as the tool for gauging how specific and how broad the SARS-CoV-2-reactive T cell receptors were following Ad26.COV2.S vaccination. A total of 32 samples were included in the TCR-sequenced set, comprising approximately 20 Ad26.COV2.S vaccine recipients, 5 placebo recipients and 8 SARS-CoV-2 convalescent individuals. Trial participants were randomized into five groups of five: low-dose or high-dose Ad26.COV2.S given once or twice, or placebo on both occasions. Investigators did not know the trial group allocation while performing experiments and assessing outcomes.

The investigation overall reported the following: After vaccination, substantial breadth of spike-specific CD8+ and CD4+ T cell responses was reported. The authors noted that total T cell responses may have been underestimated by the TCR breadth and depth analyses. Non-spike TCR breadth was comparable between vaccine and placebo recipients, consistent with the vaccine containing only spike. Comparing responses between vaccine doses or regimens was not something the study was powered to do. Ad26.COV2.S recipients had higher spike-specific TCR breadth than placebo recipients (P = 0.0014).

The immunoSEQ Assay was the method used to sequence TCRbeta CDR3 regions. After extraction, genomic DNA underwent amplification by bias-controlled multiplex PCR, followed by high-throughput sequencing. The published analysis was carried out like this. To quantify the absolute abundance of every unique TCRbeta CDR3 region, sequences were collapsed and filtered. T cell fraction was estimated by normalizing TCRbeta template counts to usable DNA, which was measured by amplifying reference genes present in all nucleated cells. Repertoire TCRs were annotated as SARS-CoV-2-specific by exact matching of V gene, CDR3 amino acid sequence and J gene to a known reactive TCR set. MIRA supplied the reference SARS-CoV-2 TCR set, which was filtered for enrichment in COVID-19-positive ImmuneCODE repertoires so that public or cross-reactive TCRs were removed. Using the MIRA antigens, annotated TCRs were further analysed by specific ORF or by position within an ORF. Depth was the summed frequency of annotated unique rearrangements, while breadth was defined as annotated unique rearrangements over total unique productive rearrangements. Group comparisons of TCR breadth used two-sided Wilcoxon rank-sum tests. TCRdb mirrors the immuneACCESS table, restricted to in-frame sequences. Some clones are absent from its copies; in checked studies, under half trace to an unresolved V gene, and the reason for the others is unknown. V, J and clone size derive from that table, while D and trimming were established from the DNA sequence. In this sample the table shows 200,000 to 250,000 clones, 88% of which occur a single time. Over 8.5% of the sample is taken by the ten largest.

Comments on this clone: The antigen it recognizes is unknown. The record has no base qualities; no much larger clone is one base away.

The treatment or condition label for this specimen denotes: roughly 18 received Ad26.COV2.S at low or high dose, single or two shots; 5 received placebo; per-sample allocation not given. Repertoires of vaccine and placebo recipients were sequenced from samples collected on day 63 after the first injection. In Cohort 1b, about 27 adults aged 18-55 years were enrolled at a single site in Boston, USA, between 29 July and 7 August 2020. Ad26.COV2.S was a replication-incompetent adenovirus type 26 vector expressing a prefusion-stabilized SARS-CoV-2 spike protein from the original Wuhan strain. The material was peripheral blood, obtained in a trial of Ad26.COV2.S vaccine versus placebo. The receptor's source is a person between 18 and 59 years old who received the Ad26.COV2.S COVID-19 vaccine or a placebo.

This receptor has the CDR3 CASSFIGRGDQPQHF. Read as DNA, the sequence is TGTGCCAGCAGTTTTATAGGGAGGGGGGACCAGCCCCAGCATTTT. This chain is built from TRBV28 and TRBJ1-5; TRBD1 is perhaps the D gene, given 6 matching bases. Including cysteine and phenylalanine, the CDR3 has 15 amino acids. Left in the record is the CDR3 DNA by itself, 45 bases read in frame from the first base. CDR1 and CDR2, looked up from the germline V gene, are MDHEN and SYDVKM. V is clipped by 3 bases and J by 7 bases, and the sequence between their germline boundaries is 16 bases long.